These 16 T cell receptor beta chains share one sample of origin, sequenced in a study of OX40 agonist ivuxolimab in advanced cancers. TCRdb keeps only in-frame clones here, not all; method: immunoSEQ multiplex PCR. The table records tens of thousands of clones, 85% to 90% of them present only once. The sample in question was CD4+ or CD8+ T cells sorted from blood, obtained in a trial of the OX40 agonist ivuxolimab. These receptors were collected from an adult with an advanced solid tumor such as melanoma, head and neck, liver or kidney cancer.

V is TRBV6-5 and J is TRBJ2-7; 8 bases fit TRBD2. CDR3 length: 15 amino acids. From germline, CDR1 is MNHEY and CDR2 SVGAGI. The V and J ends lost 4 bases and 3 bases, in that order; junction bases with no gene match: 8. The CDR3 loop is CASSSSASGYYEQYF. The CDR3 DNA sequence: TGTGCCAGCAGTTCCTCGGCTAGCGGGTACTACGAGCAGTACTTC.

The V and J genes are TRBV12-2 and TRBJ2-1. TRBV12-2 corresponds to a pseudogene. The length of the CDR3 is 15 residues. CDR3: CASRLAGFNLNEQFF. CDR3 bases: TGTGCAAGTCGCTTAGCGGGATTTAACCTCAATGAGCAGTTCTTC.

Within the sample, this clone is medium-sized. The genes are TRBV7-9 and TRBJ1-2, with 8 bases that match TRBD1. The CDR3 is 14 amino acids. The J segment lost 7 bases and the V segment lost 4 bases, leaving 8 bases of the junction unmatched. Germline V lookup: CDR1 SEHNR, CDR2 FQNEAQ (reference sequence). CDR3 protein: CASSSRTGIGGYTF. Here the CDR3 DNA reads TGTGCCAGCAGCTCACGGACAGGGATAGGTGGCTACACCTTC.

This clone was detected only a few times. The rearrangement links TRBV7-2 to TRBJ2-7, with no clear D. Germline V lookup: CDR1 SGHTA, CDR2 FQGNSA. Between the trimmed V and J ends, which lost 3 bases and 4 bases, there was a span of 10 bases. This CDR3 region has 13 residues. CDR3 in amino acids: CASSFTVKYEQYF. As DNA, the CDR3 is TGTGCCAGCAGCTTTACCGTCAAATACGAGCAGTACTTC.

The CDR3 loop is CASSLAGQGWDEQYF. The CDR3 nucleotides are TGCGCCAGCAGCTTGGCCGGACAGGGATGGGACGAGCAGTACTTC. The V and J genes are TRBV5-1 and TRBJ2-7; the match to TRBD1 covers 8 bases. The trim removed 0 bases at V and 5 bases at J, leaving 7 bases unmatched. CDR1 is SGHRS and CDR2 is YFSETQ in the germline V gene. The CDR3 length is 15 residues. Using reference TRBV5-1 and TRBJ2-7 for the parts outside the CDR3, the full variable domain is KAGVTQTPRYLIKTRGQQVTLSCSPISGHRSVSWYQQTPGQGLQFLFEYFSETQRNKGNFPGRFSGRQFSNSRSEMNVSTLELGDSALYLCASSLAGQGWDEQYFGPGTRLTVT.

This clone was recorded a few times. V is TRBV15 and J is TRBJ1-5; D is unclear. With 4 bases removed from V and 3 bases from J, the gap between germline ends came to 10 bases. Germline CDR1 is LNHNV and CDR2 is YYDKDF (reference sequence). This CDR3 spans 14 amino acids. The CDR3 DNA reads TGTGCCACCAGCACGGGGTTACCCAATCAGCCCCAGCATTTT. Translating it yields CATSTGLPNQPQHF.

The chain couples TRBV13 to TRBJ1-1; TRBD1 matches at 8 bases. This CDR3 is 16 amino acids long. Germline V lookup: CDR1 PRHDT, CDR2 FYEKMQ (reference sequence). V lost 3 bases and J lost 3; bases outside the gene matches: 9. The CDR3 coding sequence is TGTGCCAGCAGCTTCCGACAGGGGCGCGGGGACACTGAAGCTTTCTTT. The encoded protein is CASSFRQGRGDTEAFF.

Remarks on this clone: One junction end disagrees with the germline gene, perhaps due to a read error. The chain combines TRBV7-7 with TRBJ2-1, with 8 bases that match TRBD2. Germline CDR1 reads SSHAT; CDR2 reads FNYEAQ (reference sequence). The CDR3 length is 16 residues. The CDR3 DNA sequence: TGTGCTAGCAGCTTAGATACTAGCGGAGCTTACAATGAGCAGTTCTTC. It specifies CASSLDTSGAYNEQFF. The full variable domain, its missing parts supplied by reference TRBV7-7 and TRBJ2-1, is GAGVSQSPRYKVTKRGQDVTLRCDPISSHATLYWYQQALGQGPEFLTYFNYEAQPDKSGLPSDRFSAERPEGSISTLTIQRTEQRDSAMYRCASSLDTSGAYNEQFFGPGTRLTVL.

The rearrangement joins TRBV18 to TRBJ1-3; a possible D gene is TRBD1 (5 bases). The ends were cut back, 0 bases at V and 4 bases at J, with 10 bases in the middle. Germline V gives CDR1 KGHSH, CDR2 LQKENI. The CDR3 loop spans 15 amino acids. The CDR3 bases are TGTGCCAGCTCACCACCGTGGAGGGGCGGAAACACCATATATTTT. This sequence encodes CASSPPWRGGNTIYF.

The chain has TRBV7-5 and TRBJ2-7; the table's TRBD1 call for D was not verified on the DNA. TRBV7-5 constitutes a pseudogene. The CDR3 consists of 15 residues. CDR3 amino acids: CVRSSQGESSYEQYF. CDR3 DNA sequence: TGTGTCAGAAGCTCACAGGGGGAAAGCTCCTACGAGCAGTACTTC.

This clone has only one observation. J is TRBJ2-5 and V is TRBV7-8, with a weak D call TRBD1 (5 bases). V lost 0 bases to trimming and J lost 2 bases, with 10 bases between them. This CDR3 contains 15 residues. Germline loops: CDR1 SGHVS, CDR2 FQNEAQ. This CDR3 reads CASSLAWGVQETQYF. The CDR3 DNA follows: TGTGCCAGCAGCTTAGCGTGGGGCGTACAAGAGACCCAGTACTTC.

The chain joins TRBV6-5 to TRBJ2-7; D gene unclear. CDR3 length: 15 amino acids. Trimming stripped 9 bases from V and 0 bases from J, with 18 bases between. Germline CDR1 MNHEY, CDR2 SVGAGI. In nucleotides, the CDR3 is TGTGCCAGGCCCCCCGCCGTGGCAGCCTCCTACGAGCAGTACTTC. It is translated as CARPPAVAASYEQYF.

The chain uses TRBV30 and TRBJ2-2; D remains ambiguous. V was cut by 2 bases and J by 1 base, with 8 bases left in between. This CDR3 contains 14 residues. Germline CDR1 and CDR2: GTSNPN and SVGIG (reference sequence). CDR3 protein: CAWSKTGNTGELFF. CDR3 nucleotide sequence: TGTGCCTGGAGTAAAACGGGGAACACCGGGGAGCTGTTTTTT.

The chain carries TRBV5-5 and TRBJ2-7; D tentatively reads TRBD1 or TRBD2 (5 bases each). Germline V gene sequence: CDR1 SGHKS, CDR2 YYEKEE (reference sequence). CDR3 size: 14 residues. V shed 1 base and J shed 2 bases, with 10 bases lying between them. The CDR3 is CASSLSGRTYEQYF. CDR3 DNA: TGTGCCAGCAGCTTGTCAGGGAGAACCTACGAGCAGTACTTC.

The V call is TRBV7-9, the J call TRBJ1-5, with a tentative D call TRBD1 (5 bases). Trimming removed 5 bases from V and 5 bases from J, with 19 bases in between. This CDR3 spans 16 amino acids. The germline V gene has CDR1 SEHNR and CDR2 FQNEAQ (reference sequence). CDR3 residues: CASSPGALKSDQPQHF. In DNA, the CDR3 is TGTGCCAGCAGCCCCGGGGCCCTAAAAAGCGATCAGCCCCAGCATTTT.

The chain has TRBV4-3 and TRBJ1-5, with a tentative D call TRBD1 (6 bases). V dropped 0 bases and J dropped 5 bases, with 17 bases sitting between them. Per germline, CDR1 LGHNA and CDR2 YSLEER. This CDR3 spans 17 amino acids. CDR3 protein: CASSQDTAAGAYQPQHF. The CDR3 nucleotides read TGCGCCAGCAGCCAAGATACGGCGGCGGGGGCTTATCAGCCCCAGCATTTT.